Below, 23 T cell receptor beta chains from the same sample are listed, as sequenced in a study of blood T cell repertoires in COVID-19. TCRdb's table, derived via immunoSEQ multiplex PCR, lists solely in-frame clones and lacks some. This repertoire shows about 160,000 clones, more than 75% found once; its top ten account for over 9%. Sample: peripheral blood. These TCRs come from a woman in her 70s with COVID-19, enrolled during active disease.

The CDR3 bases are TGCGCCAGCAGTGACCGGACAGCTCAAGAGACCCAGTACTTC. Protein: CASSDRTAQETQYF. The V gene is TRBV10-2, the J gene TRBJ2-5; D might be TRBD1 (6 bases). Deletions cut 3 bases from V and 2 bases from J, with 10 bases between. There are 14 residues in the CDR3. Germline V gene data show CDR1 as WSHSY and CDR2 as SAAADI.

The rearrangement uses TRBV9 and TRBJ2-2, with 7 nucleotides matching TRBD1. Trimming cost V 0 bases and J 5 bases; bases outside gene matches: 7. Germline lookup yields CDR1 SGDLS and CDR2 YYNGEE. The CDR3 is 16 amino acids. The CDR3: CASSVVTGTVTGELFF. The DNA for the CDR3 is TGTGCCAGCAGCGTAGTCACCGGGACAGTGACCGGGGAGCTGTTTTTT.

The gene calls are TRBV29-1 and TRBJ1-2; 10 positions agree with TRBD1. V was clipped by 4 bases and J by 4 bases; unmatched bases: 6. In germline, CDR1 is SQVTM, CDR2 ANQGSEA. The CDR3 covers 14 residues. The CDR3 coding sequence is TGCAGCGTTGGGGGGACAGGGGATCTCTATGGCTACACCTTC. Translated, it gives CSVGGTGDLYGYTF.

A note on this clone: At one of its ends the junction is not consistent with the germline gene, which may arise from a read error. CDR3 residues: CASSPKGDFFSF. CDR3 nucleotides: TGTGCCAGCTCACCTAAAGGGGATTTTTTCTCCTTC. V and J are TRBV18 and TRBJ1-2; TRBD1 is a possible D gene (5 bases). Germline V lookup: CDR1 KGHSH, CDR2 LQKENI. CDR3 length: 12 amino acids.

The chain joins TRBV18 to TRBJ1-2; possible D gene TRBD1, 6 bases. Germline-derived CDR1 and CDR2 are KGHSH and LQKENI. This CDR3 is built from 15 residues. Trimming took 0 bases from V and 5 from J, leaving 13 bases between them. CDR3 protein: CASSPPGGARYGYTF. The CDR3 nucleotides are TGTGCCAGCTCACCACCGGGGGGGGCCAGGTATGGCTACACCTTC.

The V call is TRBV2, the J call TRBJ2-7; 11 bases align to TRBD1. Germline CDR1 reads SNHLY; CDR2 reads FYNNEI. CDR3 size: 15 residues. Trimming took 8 bases from V and 0 from J; bases not matched to a gene: 6. CDR3 coding DNA: TGTGCCAGCGGAACCGGGACAGGGGGCTCCTACGAGCAGTACTTC. As protein: CASGTGTGGSYEQYF.

V and J are TRBV28 and TRBJ1-3; D uncertain. The germline CDR1 and CDR2 sequences are MDHEN and SYDVKM. V was trimmed by 7 bases and J by 0 bases, leaving 7 bases between them. The CDR3 contains 13 residues. DNA of the CDR3: TGTGCCAGCACCCGTCCCTCTGGAAACACCATATATTTT. The encoded protein is CASTRPSGNTIYF.

The chain joins TRBV30 to TRBJ1-3; D is undetermined. Germline CDR1 reads GTSNPN; CDR2 reads SVGIG (reference sequence). This CDR3 comprises 13 residues. Trimming pared 0 bases from V and 12 bases from J, leaving 15 bases between. The CDR3 region has the DNA TGTGCCTGGAGTGTAGGACTGGCGAGGGACATATATTTT. Translating gives CAWSVGLARDIYF.

This clone was seen just once. The chain recombines TRBV19 with TRBJ1-3, with 7 positions matching TRBD1. Germline CDR1 and CDR2: LNHDA and SQIVND (reference sequence). V was pared by 10 bases and J by 1 base, with 7 bases of the junction left unmatched. The CDR3 is 14 residues long. CDR3 sequence reads: CATVMTGSGNTIYF. The CDR3 DNA reads as TGTGCCACCGTGATGACAGGGTCTGGAAACACCATATATTTT.

The chain has TRBV5-6 and TRBJ1-6; 7 bases fit TRBD1. From germline, CDR1 is SGHDT and CDR2 YYEEEE. The CDR3 extends over 14 amino acids. With V trimmed by 7 bases and J by 8 bases, 9 bases remained unmatched. In nucleotides, the CDR3 is TGTGCCAGCGGGCCAGGGGGAAGCGATTCACCCCTCCACTTT. Translated: CASGPGGSDSPLHF.

The CDR3 is CASSQPAGGFGYGYTF. CDR3 sequence (DNA): TGCGCCAGCAGCCAACCTGCCGGCGGTTTCGGCTATGGCTACACCTTC. The chain is built from TRBV4-1 and TRBJ1-2, with D uncertain. Germline V gene lookup returns CDR1 MGHRA and CDR2 YSYEKL. With 2 bases removed from V and 4 bases from J, the gap between germline ends came to 17 bases. The CDR3 loop spans 16 amino acids.

The V gene is TRBV3-1 (or the pseudogene TRBV3-2), the J gene TRBJ2-5, with 7 nucleotides matching TRBD2. V trimming: 0 bases; J trimming: 3 bases; junction bases outside the gene matches: 4. The CDR3 runs 15 residues. Germline lookup yields CDR1 LGHDT and CDR2 YNNKEL (reference sequence). Written as DNA, the CDR3 is TGTGCCAGCAGCCAAGACCCTCGGGGGGAAGAGACCCAGTACTTC. This codes for CASSQDPRGEETQYF.

Turning to this clone: This CDR3 is also generated by other DNA sequences in the sample. The chain carries TRBV7-9 and TRBJ1-4, with TRBD1 matching 8 bases. This CDR3 spans 14 amino acids. J lost 8 bases, V lost 5 bases, and 7 bases had no gene match. The germline gives CDR1 SEHNR, CDR2 FQNEAQ (reference sequence). In nucleotides, the CDR3 is TGTGCCAGCAGCCGAGGACAGGGCCGCGAAAAACTGTTTTTT. Residues: CASSRGQGREKLFF.

This chain links TRBV7-9 with TRBJ1-1, with TRBD1 matching over 9 bases. Germline CDR1 SEHNR, CDR2 FQNEAQ (reference sequence). The CDR3 is 14 amino acids. With 4 bases clipped from V and 3 bases from J, the junction kept 3 bases outside the gene matches. The CDR3 nucleotides are TGTGCCAGCAGCTCCCGGACAGGGGACACTGAAGCTTTCTTT. Its translation: CASSSRTGDTEAFF.

The V and J genes are TRBV19 and TRBJ1-3; D is unresolved. This CDR3 is built from 17 residues. Trimming removed 1 base at V and 0 bases at J, with 13 bases between. Germline CDR1 reads LNHDA; CDR2 reads SQIVND (reference sequence). The CDR3 spells CASSIVVGGFSGNTIYF. The DNA of the CDR3 is TGTGCCAGTAGTATAGTGGTCGGAGGATTCTCTGGAAACACCATATATTTT.

The chain couples TRBV6-1 to TRBJ2-5; D is unresolved. The CDR3 covers 13 residues. Trimming took 1 base from V and 5 from J, leaving 8 bases between them. CDR1 is MNHNS, CDR2 SASEGT, per germline. CDR3: CASSEVRLETQYF. DNA for the CDR3: TGTGCCAGCAGTGAAGTGCGGTTGGAGACCCAGTACTTC.

This chain uses TRBV5-6 with TRBJ1-2; tentative D call: TRBD1 (6 bases). Trimming pared 4 bases from V and 4 bases from J, leaving 14 bases between. Germline V gene data show CDR1 as SGHDT and CDR2 as YYEEEE. This CDR3 has 14 residues. The CDR3 DNA follows: TGTGCCAGCAGCCAATACAGGGATGGCTATGGCTACACCTTC. Amino acids: CASSQYRDGYGYTF. Using reference TRBV5-6 and TRBJ1-2 for the parts outside the CDR3, the full variable domain is DAGVTQSPTHLIKTRGQQVTLRCSPKSGHDTVSWYQQALGQGPQFIFQYYEEEERQRGNFPDRFSGHQFPNYSSELNVNALLLGDSALYLCASSQYRDGYGYTFGSGTRLTVV.

V usage is TRBV5-6 and J usage is TRBJ2-2; a possible D gene is TRBD2 (6 bases). Germline values: CDR1 SGHDT, CDR2 YYEEEE. This CDR3 is built from 15 residues. The V gene lost 0 bases and the J gene lost 3 bases, with 9 bases spanning the gap. This CDR3 is CASSLGAGYTGELFF. In DNA, the CDR3 is TGTGCCAGCAGCTTGGGGGCGGGATACACCGGGGAGCTGTTTTTT.

This clone was counted between two and nine times. This may be a read error: a much more frequent sequence differs by one nucleotide. At the DNA level, this CDR3 is encoded by other sequences in the same sample as well. The chain employs TRBV29-1 and TRBJ2-5; possible D gene TRBD2, 7 bases. The CDR3 totals 14 residues. Per germline, CDR1 SQVTM and CDR2 ANQGSEA. In DNA, the CDR3 is TGCCGGGTGGGGGGCCTGGGGGGGGGAGAGACCCAGTACTTC. It codes for CRVGGLGGGETQYF.

The rearrangement links TRBV3-1 (or the pseudogene TRBV3-2) to TRBJ1-2; D perhaps matches TRBD1 (6 bases). Germline V gives CDR1 LGHDT, CDR2 YNNKEL (reference sequence). V dropped 0 bases and J dropped 3 bases, with 11 bases sitting between them. The CDR3 contains 15 residues. CDR3 loop: CASSQEGAAHYGYTF. The CDR3 bases are TGTGCCAGCAGCCAAGAGGGGGCGGCACACTATGGCTACACCTTC.

The V call is TRBV15, the J call TRBJ2-1, with D possibly matching TRBD2 (5 bases). The CDR3 runs 17 residues. CDR1 is LNHNV, CDR2 YYDKDF, per germline (reference sequence). The V end lost 0 bases, the J end lost 1 base, and 13 bases lay between the germline ends. In DNA, the CDR3 is TGTGCCACCAGCAGAGAGGGTAGACTATCTTCCTACAATGAGCAGTTCTTC. This encodes CATSREGRLSSYNEQFF.

CDR3 DNA sequence: TGCGCCAGCAGCCCATGGCTGACAGGGGTGGGAAGCAATCAGCCCCAGCATTTT. This translates into CASSPWLTGVGSNQPQHF. The chain is built from TRBV4-1 and TRBJ1-5; 8 bases are shared with TRBD1. Per germline, CDR1 MGHRA and CDR2 YSYEKL. V was clipped by 4 bases and J by 1 base; unmatched bases: 12. This CDR3 has 18 residues.

The chain carries TRBV5-6 and TRBJ2-1, with 12 bases matching TRBD2. CDR3 length: 15 amino acids. Per the germline V gene, CDR1 is SGHDT and CDR2 is YYEEEE. V shed 5 bases and J 8 bases; nucleotides not matched to a gene: 8. CDR3 in DNA: TGTGCCAGCAGTTTTCTAGCGGGGGGGCCCTATGAGCAGTTCTTC. Residues: CASSFLAGGPYEQFF. Combining the CDR3 with reference TRBV5-6 and TRBJ2-1 gives the whole variable domain DAGVTQSPTHLIKTRGQQVTLRCSPKSGHDTVSWYQQALGQGPQFIFQYYEEEERQRGNFPDRFSGHQFPNYSSELNVNALLLGDSALYLCASSFLAGGPYEQFFGPGTRLTVL.